A single sample is the source of the 26 T cell receptor beta chains below, sequenced in a study of blood T cell repertoires in COVID-19 (TCRdb year 2020). The library was built by means of the immunoSEQ multiplex PCR assay. This is the immuneACCESS table as TCRdb keeps it, with only in-frame sequences that have V and J called. A part of the clones is gone; compared with another copy, unresolved V genes explain less than half, and the rest is unexplained. Within this sample are approximately 210,000 clones, with just under 85% of them counted one time only. 0.8% to 0.95% of the sample goes to the ten largest clones. The sequencing sample was made of peripheral blood. All receptors come from a man aged 60-69 years with COVID-19, enrolled during active disease.

This chain joins TRBV27 and TRBJ1-6; TRBD1 matches 8 bases. V lost 0 bases and J lost 7; bases outside the gene matches: 2. The length of the CDR3 is 15 residues. CDR1 is MNHEY, CDR2 SMNVEV, per germline (reference sequence). The CDR3 is CASSLSRGQNSPLHF. The CDR3 region has the DNA TGTGCCAGCAGTTTATCCAGGGGGCAAAATTCACCCCTCCACTTT.

The J gene is TRBJ1-1, the V gene TRBV12-3 or TRBV12-4, with D possibly TRBD1 on 5 matching bases. The CDR3 sequence is 13 residues long. V dropped 6 bases and J dropped 1 base, with 9 bases sitting between them. The CDR3 bases are TGTGCCAGCAGCCGCGACAGGAACACTGAAGCTTTCTTT. Translated, it gives CASSRDRNTEAFF.

V is TRBV18 and J is TRBJ1-2, with 8 bases fitting TRBD1. Germline trimming cut 3 bases from V and 8 bases from J; bases unmatched to any gene: 8. CDR3 length: 14 amino acids. Germline values: CDR1 KGHSH, CDR2 LQKENI. DNA for the CDR3: TGTGCCAGCTCACCCCCCGGGACAGGAGACGGCTACACCTTC. Translation: CASSPPGTGDGYTF. The full variable domain, its missing parts supplied by reference TRBV18 and TRBJ1-2, is NAGVMQNPRHLVRRRGQEARLRCSPMKGHSHVYWYRQLPEEGLKFMVYLQKENIIDESGMPKERFSAEFPKEGPSILRIQQVVRGDSAAYFCASSPPGTGDGYTFGSGTRLTVV.

This chain links TRBV19 with TRBJ2-1; D is uncertain. The CDR3 loop spans 16 amino acids. The V gene lost 3 bases and the J gene lost 5 bases, with 17 bases spanning the gap. CDR1 and CDR2 from the germline V gene are LNHDA and SQIVND (reference sequence). DNA for the CDR3: TGTGCCAGTAGTATCTCCCTCCGGGTTATCCACAATGAGCAGTTCTTC. Protein product: CASSISLRVIHNEQFF.

The chain uses TRBV19 and TRBJ1-6; D perhaps matches TRBD1 (6 bases). Deletions cut 4 bases from V and 0 bases from J, with 10 bases between. Germline CDR1 and CDR2: LNHDA and SQIVND (reference sequence). The CDR3 consists of 16 residues. The CDR3 here is CASSTDSSSYNSPLHF. The CDR3 bases are TGTGCCAGTAGTACGGACAGTTCCTCCTATAATTCACCCCTCCACTTT.

This chain links TRBV11-2 with TRBJ2-7; tentatively, D is TRBD1 (6 bases). Germline V CDR1 and CDR2: SGHAT, FQNNGV. Trimming stripped 2 bases from V and 0 bases from J, with 14 bases between. This CDR3 has 16 residues. The CDR3 bases are TGTGCCAGCAGCTTAACCGTTGGACAGTTCTCCTACGAGCAGTACTTC. It translates to CASSLTVGQFSYEQYF. Full variable domain (missing parts from reference TRBV11-2 and TRBJ2-7): EAGVAQSPRYKIIEKRQSVAFWCNPISGHATLYWYQQILGQGPKLLIQFQNNGVVDDSQLPKDRFSAERLKGVDSTLKIQPAKLEDSAVYLCASSLTVGQFSYEQYFGPGTRLTVT.

This chain connects TRBV29-1 to TRBJ1-1, with 8 bases fitting TRBD1. The germline CDR1 and CDR2 sequences are SQVTM and ANQGSEA. J was trimmed by 4 bases and V by 3 bases; bases with no gene match: 7. The CDR3 is 14 amino acids. The CDR3 sequence: CSVDAGGAGTEAFF. The CDR3 region has the DNA TGCAGCGTTGATGCAGGGGGCGCGGGCACTGAAGCTTTCTTT. The variable domain in full, completed from reference TRBV29-1 and TRBJ1-1, reads SAVISQKPSRDICQRGTSLTIQCQVDSQVTMMFWYRQQPGQSLTLIATANQGSEATYESGFVIDKFPISRPNLTFSTLTVSNMSPEDSSIYLCSVDAGGAGTEAFFGQGTRLTVV.

The genes are TRBV12-3 or TRBV12-4 and TRBJ1-2, with unresolved D. Trimming removed 0 bases from V and 4 bases from J, with 6 bases in between. The CDR3 contains 13 residues. DNA for the CDR3: TGTGCCAGCAGTTTAGCGGGCAGCTATGGCTACACCTTC. It translates to CASSLAGSYGYTF.

The chain carries TRBV24-1 and TRBJ2-1; 9 bases are shared with TRBD1. Germline trimming cut 1 base from V and 6 bases from J; bases unmatched to any gene: 9. CDR1 and CDR2 (germline): KGHDR, SFDVKD. There are 17 residues in the CDR3. The CDR3: CATSDFQGQGFRNEQFF. The CDR3 nucleotides read TGTGCCACCAGTGATTTTCAGGGACAGGGTTTCCGCAATGAGCAGTTCTTC.

This chain uses TRBV20-1 with TRBJ1-2, with TRBD1 matching over 8 bases. Germline loops: CDR1 DFQATT, CDR2 SNEGSKA (reference sequence). V trimming: 6 bases; J trimming: 14 bases; junction bases outside the gene matches: 8. This CDR3 region has 10 residues. The CDR3 region is CSARTGTPTF. The CDR3 bases are TGCAGTGCAAGGACAGGGACACCGACCTTC.

This clone came up once. This rearrangement joins TRBV5-1 to TRBJ2-5, with D tentatively TRBD1 (6 bases). Trimming pared 1 base from V and 5 bases from J, leaving 12 bases between. The CDR3 covers 14 residues. Germline CDR1 SGHRS, CDR2 YFSETQ. The CDR3 sequence: CASSLYRAAETQYF. CDR3 sequence (DNA): TGCGCCAGCAGCTTGTACAGGGCAGCGGAGACCCAGTACTTC.

J is TRBJ2-5 and V is TRBV30, with TRBD2 as a possible D gene (6 bases). The CDR3 loop spans 14 amino acids. Germline V gives CDR1 GTSNPN, CDR2 SVGIG (reference sequence). With 2 bases removed from V and 4 bases from J, the gap between germline ends came to 14 bases. The CDR3 DNA sequence: TGTGCCTGGAGTCCACCGGGGGTAAGAGAGACCCAGTACTTC. Translating it yields CAWSPPGVRETQYF.

The rearrangement links TRBV10-2 to TRBJ2-7, with D hard to call. V dropped 6 bases and J dropped 3 bases, with 9 bases sitting between them. Per germline, CDR1 WSHSY and CDR2 SAAADI. The CDR3 contains 12 residues. This CDR3 reads CASREEFYEQYF. For the CDR3, the DNA is TGCGCCAGCAGAGAGGAGTTCTACGAGCAGTACTTC.

This clone is a singleton in its sample. The CDR3 sequence is CASRLGQDAEAFF. CDR3 coding DNA: TGTGCCAGCAGACTCGGACAGGATGCTGAAGCTTTCTTT. The chain is built from TRBV6-5 and TRBJ1-1, with 7 bases that match TRBD1. The CDR3 loop spans 13 amino acids. V lost 6 bases, J lost 6 bases, and 7 bases stayed unmatched. Germline V CDR1 and CDR2: MNHEY, SVGAGI.

The J gene is TRBJ1-4, the V gene TRBV4-2; the D gene is possibly TRBD1 (6 bases). Trimming stripped 5 bases from V and 2 bases from J, with 12 bases between. The CDR3 has 15 amino acids. Germline CDR1 and CDR2: LGHNA and YNFKEQ. This CDR3 is CASSDTGYTNEKLFF. CDR3 nucleotide sequence: TGTGCCAGCAGCGATACAGGGTATACTAATGAAAAACTGTTTTTT.

This clone has a single count. This rearrangement joins TRBV5-1 to TRBJ1-5, with D tentatively TRBD1 (5 bases). Germline lookup yields CDR1 SGHRS and CDR2 YFSETQ. Deletions cut 4 bases from V and 3 bases from J, with 14 bases between. The CDR3 has 15 residues. This chain's CDR3 is CASSPGVRDNQPQHF. DNA of the CDR3: TGCGCCAGCAGCCCGGGGGTCAGAGACAATCAGCCCCAGCATTTT.

V is TRBV12-3 or TRBV12-4 and J is TRBJ2-7; perhaps TRBD1 as D (5 bases). V was pared by 5 bases and J by 0 bases, with 8 bases between. The CDR3 sequence is 13 residues long. The CDR3 nucleotides read TGTGCCAGCAGTACCGACAGCTCCTACGAGCAGTACTTC. This codes for CASSTDSSYEQYF.

The genes are TRBV28 and TRBJ2-5; D is perhaps TRBD1 (5 bases). Germline values: CDR1 MDHEN, CDR2 SYDVKM. Between the trimmed V and J ends, which lost 2 bases and 5 bases, there was a span of 15 bases. CDR3 length equals 15 residues. The chain's CDR3 is CASSLRPGLGETQYF. In DNA form, the CDR3 reads TGTGCCAGCAGTTTAAGGCCAGGGCTAGGGGAGACCCAGTACTTC.

CDR3 protein: CAIVSRVSGEQYF. In DNA, the CDR3 is TGTGCCATCGTAAGCAGGGTGTCCGGCGAGCAGTACTTC. The chain carries TRBV6-5 and TRBJ2-7; TRBD1 might be the D (5 bases). Trimming took off 10 bases at V and 6 bases at J, with 19 bases between the two ends. The CDR3 has 13 residues. Germline CDR1 reads MNHEY; CDR2 reads SVGAGI.

The V gene is TRBV5-1, the J gene TRBJ1-4; perhaps TRBD1 as D (6 bases). Trimming removed 3 bases from V and 4 bases from J, with 10 bases in between. The germline V gene encodes CDR1 SGHRS and CDR2 YFSETQ. The CDR3 loop spans 14 amino acids. The CDR3 region has the DNA TGCGCCAGCAGCTCACAGGGAGATAATGAAAAACTGTTTTTT. This translates into CASSSQGDNEKLFF. The whole variable domain, remainder taken from reference TRBV5-1 and TRBJ1-4, is KAGVTQTPRYLIKTRGQQVTLSCSPISGHRSVSWYQQTPGQGLQFLFEYFSETQRNKGNFPGRFSGRQFSNSRSEMNVSTLELGDSALYLCASSSQGDNEKLFFGSGTQLSVL.

This clone was counted a few times. The CDR3 DNA follows: TGTGCCATCAGTGAGTTCAGTGGCTACACCTTC. Protein sequence: CAISEFSGYTF. The V gene is TRBV10-3, the J gene TRBJ1-2; D is undetermined. From germline, CDR1 is ENHRY and CDR2 SYGVKD. This CDR3 region has 11 residues. V was pared by 1 base and J by 7 bases, with 4 bases between.

The chain joins TRBV29-1 to TRBJ2-1, with 7 bases fitting TRBD1. Germline V CDR1 and CDR2: SQVTM, ANQGSEA. The CDR3 has 13 residues. The V segment lost 3 bases and the J segment 14 bases; nucleotides outside the gene matches: 13. CDR3 DNA: TGCAGCGTTGAGCAAACAGGGGCTCGTCTAAAGTTCTTC. Amino acid sequence: CSVEQTGARLKFF.

The CDR3, as DNA: TGTGCCAGCAGTTCAGTACCATACGAGCAGTACTTC. Protein product: CASSSVPYEQYF. The chain couples TRBV6-5 to TRBJ2-7; no clear D gene. The germline V and J ends were trimmed by 4 bases and 4 bases, with 8 bases remaining between them. The CDR3 is made up of 12 amino acids. The germline V gene has CDR1 MNHEY and CDR2 SVGAGI.

The chain carries TRBV6-2 or TRBV6-3 and TRBJ1-3; D is uncertain. Per the germline V gene, CDR1 is MNHEY and CDR2 is SVGEGT. This CDR3 is built from 15 residues. V gave up 5 bases and J gave up 0 bases, with 11 bases separating them. The CDR3 loop is CASSPRSISGNTIYF. DNA of the CDR3: TGTGCCAGCAGTCCCCGGTCCATCTCTGGAAACACCATATATTTT.

This sequence joins TRBV11-2 and TRBJ1-4; D is unclear. Trimming removed 5 bases at V and 3 bases at J, with 10 bases between. Germline V gives CDR1 SGHAT, CDR2 FQNNGV. The CDR3 spans 14 residues. CDR3 amino acids: CASSVTWPNEKLFF. The CDR3 nucleotides are TGTGCCAGCAGCGTTACCTGGCCTAATGAAAAACTGTTTTTT.

CDR3 residues: CASSLDGTAADTQYF. CDR3 in DNA: TGTGCCAGCAGCTTAGATGGGACAGCTGCAGATACGCAGTATTTT. The chain employs TRBV11-3 and TRBJ2-3, with 7 bases that match TRBD1. Germline CDR1 and CDR2: SGHNT and YENEEA. The CDR3 extends over 15 amino acids. The junction had 4 bases not matched to a gene; V was cut back by 0 bases and J by 4 bases.